This TCR beta chain was recorded in a study of response to subunit inactivated influenza vaccine. The CDR3 length is 16 residues. Trimming stripped 0 bases from V and 3 bases from J, with 12 bases between. Germline values: CDR1 SGHKS, CDR2 YYEKEE (reference sequence). In TCRdb, the RT-PCR reads were re-called with MiXCR into one record per CDR3 protein. The sample has about 540,000 distinct CDR3 sequences, around 21% seen once; the top ten hold about 2.8%. The sample was also reused in another study, on T cells expressing NK-cell markers. Turning to that study: The authors generated TCR beta cDNA through 5'RACE template switching with UMIs. Researchers got TCR beta repertoires out of sorted CD3+CD56+NKG2C+, CD3+CD56+NKG2C- and CD3+CD56-NKG2C+ T cells. The study sequenced eight donors, seven HCMV-seropositive and one seronegative. Dominant NKG2C+ clonotypes made up 1.0-7.0% of CD8+ T cells in 5 or 6 donors. What remained unclear was the HCMV specificity of expanded NKG2C+ T cell clones.

The source material was CD4+ T cells sorted from PBMCs, sampled about 11 days after vaccination. The TCR originated in a man aged 45-65 years who received an inactivated influenza vaccine. The V gene is TRBV5-5, the J gene TRBJ1-4; perhaps TRBD1 as D (5 bases). For the CDR3, the DNA is TGTGCCAGCAGCTTGGAGGGACGAGAACCTAATGAAAAACTGTTTTTT. Its protein product is CASSLEGREPNEKLFF.